The 22 T cell receptor beta chains below were found in one sample sequenced in a study of immune characterization of retroperitoneal liposarcoma (dated by TCRdb to the late 2010s). Library creation used PCR. Sequenced using a NextSeq 500. The public reads were quality trimmed at Q25 with fastp and then assembled into clones with MiXCR by TCRdb, keeping productive beta chains. Here each entry gathers all rows of one CDR3 protein and keeps the most common genes and DNA. This sample holds some 4,000 distinct CDR3 sequences; 30% to 35% were observed only once. The ten largest clones add up to roughly 10% of the sample. The material sequenced was blood. The receptors originated from a female donor with retroperitoneal liposarcoma.

This clonotype is categorized as medium-sized. The rearrangement links TRBV6-6 to TRBJ2-2; 10 bases fit TRBD1. In germline, CDR1 is MNHNY, CDR2 SVGAGI (reference sequence). Germline trimming cut 0 bases from V and 2 bases from J; bases unmatched to any gene: 3. The CDR3 has 17 amino acids. CDR3: CASSYSGTGVNTGELFF. The CDR3 nucleotides read TGTGCCAGCAGTTACTCCGGGACAGGGGTAAACACCGGGGAGCTGTTTTTT.

This clonotype was counted between two and nine times. The gene calls are TRBV6-6 and TRBJ2-6; D call uncertain. Germline V gene sequence: CDR1 MNHNY, CDR2 SVGAGI (reference sequence). Trimming cost V 5 bases and J 0 bases, with 11 bases left between them. There are 16 residues in the CDR3. For the CDR3, the DNA is TGTGCCAGCAGTCACCCCGATGTCTCTGGGGCCAACGTCCTGACTTTC. Translation gives CASSHPDVSGANVLTF.

This clonotype appeared a few times. The chain employs TRBV6-5 and TRBJ2-3, with 16 bases lining up with TRBD2. The germline gives CDR1 MNHEY, CDR2 SVGAGI. The CDR3 runs to 17 residues. The ends lost 6 bases at V and 0 bases at J; junction bases unmatched: 3. CDR3 protein: CASRKGLAGGSTDTQYF. The CDR3 DNA reads as TGTGCCAGCAGAAAGGGACTAGCGGGGGGGAGCACAGATACGCAGTATTTT.

V and J are TRBV6-2 or TRBV6-3 and TRBJ2-5; tentative D call: TRBD2 (5 bases). Germline assignment: CDR1 MNHEY and CDR2 SVGEGT. The CDR3 is made up of 14 amino acids. Trimming left V 4 bases short and J 2 bases short, with 11 bases between. The CDR3 protein is CASSSGLIQETQYF. CDR3 nucleotides: TGTGCCAGCAGTTCAGGACTGATACAAGAGACCCAGTACTTC.

Relative to its sample, this clonotype is large. This chain uses TRBV6-1 with TRBJ2-5, with D tentatively TRBD1 (6 bases). Germline V gene data show CDR1 as MNHNS and CDR2 as SASEGT. Trimming took 5 bases from V and 1 from J, leaving 17 bases between them. The CDR3 spans 16 residues. Written as DNA, the CDR3 is TGTGCCAGCAGTAGTCAACAGGGTGAGGTCCAAGAGACCCAGTACTTC. This gives the protein CASSSQQGEVQETQYF.

Sample share makes this clonotype medium-sized. J is TRBJ2-1 and V is TRBV10-1; possibly TRBD1 for D (6 bases). Germline V lookup: CDR1 WNHNN, CDR2 SYGVQD (reference sequence). V was clipped by 5 bases and J by 8 bases, with 13 bases between them. The CDR3 length is 13 residues. The DNA for the CDR3 is TGCGCCAGCAGTAAAAACAGGGCCGATGAGCAGTTCTTC. Residues: CASSKNRADEQFF.

This sequence joins TRBV6-4 and TRBJ2-3; TRBD2 might be the D (5 bases). Germline CDR1 and CDR2: MRHNA and SNTAGT. The CDR3 is made up of 14 amino acids. The V end was cut by 3 bases, the J end by 2 bases, with 9 bases between. The CDR3, as DNA: TGTGCCAGCAGTGAACTAGGGTCCACAGATACGCAGTATTTT. Amino acids: CASSELGSTDTQYF.

The rearrangement joins TRBV30 to TRBJ2-6; D is perhaps TRBD1 or TRBD2 (5 bases each). The CDR3 is 15 residues long. The V gene's germline CDR1 is GTSNPN and CDR2 SVGIG (reference sequence). Trimming cost V 0 bases and J 0 bases, with 6 bases left between them. CDR3 bases: TGTGCCTGGAGTGTGGGGGACTCTGGGGCCAACGTCCTGACTTTC. Translating it yields CAWSVGDSGANVLTF.

The chain has TRBV27 and TRBJ2-3; D perhaps matches TRBD2 (6 bases). From germline, CDR1 is MNHEY and CDR2 SMNVEV (reference sequence). Between the trimmed V and J ends, which lost 5 bases and 2 bases, there was a span of 11 bases. The length of the CDR3 is 14 residues. CDR3: CASSPGLHTDTQYF. CDR3 in DNA: TGTGCCAGCAGTCCCGGACTACACACAGATACGCAGTATTTT.

V and J are TRBV27 and TRBJ2-1; a possible D gene is TRBD2 (5 bases). The CDR3 contains 16 residues. The V and J ends lost 5 bases and 7 bases respectively, with 21 bases between them. The V gene's germline CDR1 is MNHEY and CDR2 SMNVEV (reference sequence). CDR3 region: CASSTTFSVTWNEQFF. For the CDR3, the DNA is TGTGCCAGCAGTACCACCTTTAGCGTGACGTGGAATGAGCAGTTCTTC.

This clonotype was detected a few times. The chain joins TRBV6-1 to TRBJ2-1, with TRBD2 matching 9 bases. The CDR3 sequence is 15 residues long. The V and J ends lost 6 bases and 10 bases, in that order; junction bases with no gene match: 13. The germline CDR1 and CDR2 sequences are MNHNS and SASEGT. The chain's CDR3 is CASRTGAGGTYEQFF. The CDR3 coding sequence is TGTGCCAGCAGGACCGGGGCGGGGGGGACCTACGAGCAGTTCTTC.

This clonotype has only a few counts. The chain carries TRBV27 and TRBJ2-7, with D tentatively TRBD1 (5 bases). The CDR3 runs to 14 residues. The V end lost 4 bases, the J end lost 3 bases, and 13 bases lay between the germline ends. Germline-derived CDR1 and CDR2 are MNHEY and SMNVEV (reference sequence). CDR3 residues: CASSYKGVFYEQYF. The CDR3 DNA reads TGTGCCAGCAGTTACAAAGGGGTATTCTACGAGCAGTACTTC.

V and J are TRBV3-1 and TRBJ2-1; the match to TRBD2 covers 12 bases. This CDR3 spans 17 amino acids. Trimming cost V 4 bases and J 3 bases; bases outside gene matches: 7. Germline V gene lookup returns CDR1 LGHDT and CDR2 YNNKEL (reference sequence). The CDR3 here is CASSPPSGRAFYNEQFF. CDR3 sequence (DNA): TGTGCCAGCAGCCCACCTAGCGGGAGGGCCTTCTACAATGAGCAGTTCTTC.

This clonotype was seen a single time. A much larger clone is a single base away; this may be a read error. The V and J genes are TRBV10-2 and TRBJ2-1; 8 bases line up with TRBD2. The CDR3 runs 16 residues. V gave up 2 bases and J gave up 13 bases; unmatched junction bases: 16. In germline, CDR1 is WSHSY, CDR2 SAAADI. As DNA, the CDR3 is TGCGCCAGCAGTGAGCCAGGACTAGCTGGGAAAGAGACCCAGTTCTTC. It translates to CASSEPGLAGKETQFF.

This clonotype showed up just a few times. This sequence joins TRBV6-5 and TRBJ2-2; D gene unclear. The germline CDR1 and CDR2 sequences are MNHEY and SVGAGI. The V end lost 9 bases, the J end lost 4 bases, and 9 bases lay between the germline ends. CDR3 size: 12 residues. The CDR3 sequence: CASRLFTGELFF. CDR3 DNA sequence: TGTGCCAGTAGACTTTTCACCGGGGAGCTGTTTTTT.

This clonotype is medium-sized (0.01 to 0.1%) by share. This sequence joins TRBV6-1 and TRBJ2-3; 13 bases align to TRBD2. The junction had 2 bases not matched to a gene; V was cut back by 2 bases and J by 6 bases. Per germline, CDR1 MNHNS and CDR2 SASEGT. CDR3 length: 15 residues. The CDR3 protein is CASSETSGGADTQYF. The CDR3 region has the DNA TGTGCCAGCAGTGAAACTAGCGGGGGGGCGGATACGCAGTATTTT.

This chain connects TRBV6-5 to TRBJ2-1; 7 bases are shared with TRBD2. Germline V CDR1 and CDR2: MNHEY, SVGAGI. This CDR3 comprises 16 residues. Losses at the gene ends were 2 bases for V and 2 bases for J; bases not matched to a gene: 6. The CDR3 nucleotides read TGTGCCAGCAGTTACCGGGGAGGGGTAGCCTACAATGAGCAGTTCTTC. Protein product: CASSYRGGVAYNEQFF.

This clonotype is labeled as medium-sized (0.01 to 0.1%). The V and J genes are TRBV27 and TRBJ2-1; D is undetermined. The germline V gene encodes CDR1 MNHEY and CDR2 SMNVEV (reference sequence). CDR3 length: 15 amino acids. Trimming cost V 2 bases and J 0 bases, with 8 bases left between them. The CDR3, as DNA: TGTGCCAGCAGTTTAAGACCCTACTCCTACAATGAGCAGTTCTTC. Protein sequence: CASSLRPYSYNEQFF.

This clonotype has a handful of counts. The V gene is TRBV6-1, the J gene TRBJ1-2; 8 bases are shared with TRBD1. J lost 4 bases, V lost 5 bases, and 12 bases had no gene match. Germline V gene sequence: CDR1 MNHNS, CDR2 SASEGT. This CDR3 region has 16 residues. The CDR3 reads CASSPWTGTGSYGYTF. The CDR3 bases are TGTGCCAGCAGTCCCTGGACAGGGACTGGTAGCTATGGCTACACCTTC.

The V gene is TRBV6-1, the J gene TRBJ2-5, with unresolved D. Near its end, the DNA agrees better with TRBJ2-1, so the J call may be wrong. Per germline, CDR1 MNHNS and CDR2 SASEGT. There are 15 residues in the CDR3. The CDR3 region has the DNA TGTGCCAGCAGTCAGGCTACATACCGGCTTAATGAGCAGTTCTTC. Translating it yields CASSQATYRLNEQFF.

The V and J genes are TRBV27 and TRBJ2-1, with 10 positions matching TRBD2. The V segment lost 7 bases and the J segment 9 bases; nucleotides outside the gene matches: 21. The CDR3 loop spans 18 amino acids. Germline CDR1 and CDR2: MNHEY and SMNVEV (reference sequence). DNA of the CDR3: TGTGCCAGCACCTGGTGGGGGGCGGGTGGGACTAGCGTGGGTGAGCAGTTCTTC. This codes for CASTWWGAGGTSVGEQFF.

The genes are TRBV15 and TRBJ2-1; the match to TRBD2 covers 10 bases. In germline, CDR1 is LNHNV, CDR2 YYDKDF (reference sequence). J lost 6 bases, V lost 4 bases, and 6 bases had no gene match. The CDR3 has 15 amino acids. The CDR3 nucleotides are TGTGCCACCAGCAAGAGCGGGAGGGGGATCAATGAGCAGTTCTTC. Amino acid sequence: CATSKSGRGINEQFF.